These 14 T cell receptor beta chains originate from one sample sequenced in a study of response to subunit inactivated influenza vaccine. Via MiXCR, TCRdb re-called the RT-PCR reads, giving one row per CDR3 protein. The top ten clones hold approximately 6.5% of a sample with under 800,000 distinct CDR3 sequences, about 14% of them seen once. Here the sequenced sample was PBMCs from blood, taken around two weeks before vaccination. The receptor source for this set is a middle-aged man who received an inactivated influenza vaccine.

This clonotype was recorded a few times. The chain couples TRBV7-9 to TRBJ2-7; 7 bases match TRBD2. Germline values: CDR1 SEHNR, CDR2 FQNEAQ (reference sequence). The CDR3 sequence is 16 residues long. J gave up 1 base and V 3 bases, and 9 bases lay outside the gene matches. CDR3 amino acids: CASSLGGGPKSYEQYF. The CDR3 DNA follows: TGTGCCAGCAGCTTGGGGGGGGGACCGAAGTCCTACGAGCAGTACTTC.

The V gene is TRBV15, the J gene TRBJ2-3; tentative D call: TRBD1 (5 bases). Trimming stripped 6 bases from V and 0 bases from J, with 13 bases between. Germline V gene data show CDR1 as LNHNV and CDR2 as YYDKDF (reference sequence). CDR3 length: 15 residues. In nucleotides, the CDR3 is TGTGCCACCAGGGACACCACTTCTAGCACAGATACGCAGTATTTT. It translates to CATRDTTSSTDTQYF. The full variable domain, completed using reference TRBV15 and TRBJ2-3, is DAMVIQNPRYQVTQFGKPVTLSCSQTLNHNVMYWYQQKSSQAPKLLFHYYDKDFNNEADTPDNFQSRRPNTSFCFLDIRSPGLGDTAMYLCATRDTTSSTDTQYFGPGTRLTVL.

The rearrangement joins TRBV5-1 to TRBJ2-7; D not certain. Trimming pared 3 bases from V and 6 bases from J, leaving 16 bases between. Germline-derived CDR1 and CDR2 are SGHRS and YFSETQ. The CDR3 is 14 amino acids. The CDR3 bases are TGCGCCAGCAGCTGGGAACTGACAACCCCCGAGCAGTACTTC. Its protein product is CASSWELTTPEQYF.

In this sample, this clonotype turned up a few times. This CDR3 is CASSSNDIQYF. In nucleotides, the CDR3 is TGTGCCAGCAGCTCCAATGACATTCAGTACTTC. This chain joins TRBV3-1 and TRBJ2-4; D is unresolved. The CDR3 is made up of 11 amino acids. CDR1 and CDR2 (germline): LGHDT, YNNKEL (reference sequence). V was clipped by 5 bases and J by 8 bases, with 7 bases between them.

V usage is TRBV6-1 and J usage is TRBJ2-7, with 11 bases identical to TRBD2. Germline CDR1 MNHNS, CDR2 SASEGT. V was clipped by 5 bases and J by 0 bases; unmatched bases: 6. This CDR3 spans 16 amino acids. The CDR3 spells CASSRRLAGNSYEQYF. DNA for the CDR3: TGTGCCAGCAGTCGGCGACTAGCGGGGAACTCCTACGAGCAGTACTTC.

The rearrangement joins TRBV9 to TRBJ2-1; possible D gene TRBD2, 6 bases. There are 13 residues in the CDR3. Trimming stripped 4 bases from V and 9 bases from J, with 14 bases between. From germline, CDR1 is SGDLS and CDR2 YYNGEE. Written as DNA, the CDR3 is TGTGCCAGCAGCCCAACGGGAGCGGGTGAGCAGTTCTTC. It yields the protein CASSPTGAGEQFF.

This clonotype was detected a few times. The gene calls are TRBV29-1 and TRBJ2-3; D gene unclear. Germline V gives CDR1 SQVTM, CDR2 ANQGSEA. The CDR3 loop spans 15 amino acids. V dropped 2 bases and J dropped 2 bases, with 14 bases sitting between them. The CDR3 DNA reads TGCAGCGTTGAAAGGCAGGCCTACCTCACAGATACGCAGTATTTT. It encodes CSVERQAYLTDTQYF.

The chain is built from TRBV7-7 and TRBJ2-2; tentatively, D is TRBD1 (6 bases). The length of the CDR3 is 14 residues. CDR1 is SSHAT, CDR2 FNYEAQ, per germline (reference sequence). Trimming pared 5 bases from V and 6 bases from J, leaving 13 bases between. DNA for the CDR3: TGTGCCAGCAGCCAGACAGGCGGTCCCGGGGAGCTGTTTTTT. Translating it yields CASSQTGGPGELFF.

The genes are TRBV6-2 or TRBV6-3 and TRBJ2-7, with 9 bases identical to TRBD2. V was pared by 0 bases and J by 4 bases, with 4 bases of the junction left unmatched. The CDR3 is made up of 15 amino acids. In germline, CDR1 is MNHEY, CDR2 SVGEGT. As DNA, the CDR3 is TGTGCCAGCAGTTACTCGATCCTAGCGGGATACGAGCAGTACTTC. Translated: CASSYSILAGYEQYF.

This clonotype was observed a handful of times. The V and J genes are TRBV27 and TRBJ2-1; D could derive from TRBD1 or TRBD2 (5 bases each). From germline, CDR1 is MNHEY and CDR2 SMNVEV (reference sequence). CDR3 size: 15 residues. Trimming removed 6 bases from V and 6 bases from J, with 18 bases in between. This CDR3 is CASSLQVVRGNEQFF. CDR3 in DNA: TGTGCCAGCAGCCTACAGGTAGTGAGGGGCAATGAGCAGTTCTTC.

V gene TRBV6-1 combines with J gene TRBJ2-7, with 7 bases fitting TRBD1. The CDR3 has 15 residues. From germline, CDR1 is MNHNS and CDR2 SASEGT. With 5 bases clipped from V and 4 bases from J, the junction kept 11 bases outside the gene matches. CDR3 loop: CASSPKTGVWYEQYF. The DNA for the CDR3 is TGTGCCAGCAGTCCTAAAACAGGGGTTTGGTACGAGCAGTACTTC.

This clonotype has a handful of counts. The gene calls are TRBV25-1 and TRBJ2-3; D is possibly TRBD2 (5 bases). There are 14 residues in the CDR3. CDR1 and CDR2 from the germline V gene are MGHDK and SYGVNS. Trimming removed 7 bases from V and 0 bases from J, with 11 bases in between. The DNA of the CDR3 is TGTGCCAGCAAACCCCTAGCAAGCACAGATACGCAGTATTTT. This encodes CASKPLASTDTQYF. The entire variable domain, with the rest obtained from reference TRBV25-1 and TRBJ2-3, is as follows: EADIYQTPRYLVIGTGKKITLECSQTMGHDKMYWYQQDPGMELHLIHYSYGVNSTEKGDLSSESTVSRIRTEHFPLTLESARPSHTSQYLCASKPLASTDTQYFGPGTRLTVL.

This clonotype was picked up a small number of times. This rearrangement joins TRBV20-1 to TRBJ2-7, with 8 bases that match TRBD1. Losses at the gene ends were 0 bases for V and 4 bases for J; bases not matched to a gene: 5. The germline V gene has CDR1 DFQATT and CDR2 SNEGSKA (reference sequence). The CDR3 consists of 14 residues. The CDR3 region has the DNA TGCAGTGCTAGAGACCTGGGACAGGAGTACGAGCAGTACTTC. The encoded protein is CSARDLGQEYEQYF.

This clonotype was picked up a small number of times. This chain joins TRBV7-2 and TRBJ2-5, with 12 bases identical to TRBD2. The CDR3 length is 17 residues. V lost 5 bases and J lost 5; bases outside the gene matches: 12. Per germline, CDR1 SGHTA and CDR2 FQGNSA. The CDR3 bases are TGTGCCAGCAGCCAAACAGGGACTAGCGGGTTGGCGGAGACCCAGTACTTC. Its translation: CASSQTGTSGLAETQYF.